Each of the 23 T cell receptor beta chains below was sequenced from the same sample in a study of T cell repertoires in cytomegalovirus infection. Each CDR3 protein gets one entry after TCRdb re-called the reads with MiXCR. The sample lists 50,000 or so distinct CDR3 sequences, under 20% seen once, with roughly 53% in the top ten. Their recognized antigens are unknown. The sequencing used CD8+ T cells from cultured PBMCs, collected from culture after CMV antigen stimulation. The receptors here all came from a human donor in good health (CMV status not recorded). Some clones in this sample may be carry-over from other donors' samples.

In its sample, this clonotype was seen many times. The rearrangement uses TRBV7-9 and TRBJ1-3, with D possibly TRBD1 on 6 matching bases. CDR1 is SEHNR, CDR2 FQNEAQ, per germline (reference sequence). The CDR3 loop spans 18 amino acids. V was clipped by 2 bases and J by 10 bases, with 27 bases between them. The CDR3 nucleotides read TGTGCCAGCAGCTTAAAGGTACAGGGCCTTCGACTATCAAGGACCATATATTTT. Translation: CASSLKVQGLRLSRTIYF.

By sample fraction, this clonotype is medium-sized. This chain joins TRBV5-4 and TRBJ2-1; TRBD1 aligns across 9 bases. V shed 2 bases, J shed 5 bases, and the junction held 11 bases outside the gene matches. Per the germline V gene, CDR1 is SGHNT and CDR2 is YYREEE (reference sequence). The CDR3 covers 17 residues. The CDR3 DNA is TGTGCCAGCAGCTTATCCCAGGGGGGACAGGGCCACAATGAGCAGTTCTTC. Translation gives CASSLSQGGQGHNEQFF.

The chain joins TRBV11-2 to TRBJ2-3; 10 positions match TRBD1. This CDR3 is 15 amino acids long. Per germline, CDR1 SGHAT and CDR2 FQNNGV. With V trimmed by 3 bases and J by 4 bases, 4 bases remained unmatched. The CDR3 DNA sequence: TGTGCCAGCAGCTTGGGGACAGGGGAGTCAGATACGCAGTATTTT. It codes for CASSLGTGESDTQYF. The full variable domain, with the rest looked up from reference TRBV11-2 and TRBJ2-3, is EAGVAQSPRYKIIEKRQSVAFWCNPISGHATLYWYQQILGQGPKLLIQFQNNGVVDDSQLPKDRFSAERLKGVDSTLKIQPAKLEDSAVYLCASSLGTGESDTQYFGPGTRLTVL.

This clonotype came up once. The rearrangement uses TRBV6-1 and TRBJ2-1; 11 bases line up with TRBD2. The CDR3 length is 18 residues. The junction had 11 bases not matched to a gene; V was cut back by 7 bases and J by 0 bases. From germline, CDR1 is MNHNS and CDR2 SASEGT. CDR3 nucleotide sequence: TGTGCCAGCACTGTAGCGGGGGGGGAGTACAGCTCCTACAATGAGCAGTTCTTC. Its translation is CASTVAGGEYSSYNEQFF.

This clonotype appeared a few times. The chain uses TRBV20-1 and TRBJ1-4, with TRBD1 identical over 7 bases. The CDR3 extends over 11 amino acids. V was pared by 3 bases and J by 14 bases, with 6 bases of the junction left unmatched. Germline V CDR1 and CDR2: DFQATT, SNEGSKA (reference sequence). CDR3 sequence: CSARTGRWLFF. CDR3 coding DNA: TGCAGTGCTAGGACAGGGAGATGGCTGTTTTTT.

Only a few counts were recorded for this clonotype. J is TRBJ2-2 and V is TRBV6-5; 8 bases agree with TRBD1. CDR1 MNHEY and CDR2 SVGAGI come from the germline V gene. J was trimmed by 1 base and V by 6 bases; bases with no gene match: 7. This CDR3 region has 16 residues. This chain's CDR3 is CASSKPGTGNTGELFF. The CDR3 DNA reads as TGTGCCAGCAGCAAACCCGGGACAGGGAACACCGGGGAGCTGTTTTTT.

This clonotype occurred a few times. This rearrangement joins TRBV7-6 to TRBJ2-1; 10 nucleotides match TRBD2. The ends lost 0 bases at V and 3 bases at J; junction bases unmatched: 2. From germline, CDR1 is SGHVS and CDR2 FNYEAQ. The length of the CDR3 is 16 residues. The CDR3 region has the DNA TGTGCCAGCAGCTTAGCGGCTAGCGGGGGCTACAATGAGCAGTTCTTC. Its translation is CASSLAASGGYNEQFF.

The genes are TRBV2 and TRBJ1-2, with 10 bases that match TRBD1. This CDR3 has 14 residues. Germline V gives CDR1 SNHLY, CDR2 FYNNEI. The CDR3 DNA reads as TGTGCAGGGACAGGGGACCCCCCTAACTATGGCTACACCTTC. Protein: CAGTGDPPNYGYTF.

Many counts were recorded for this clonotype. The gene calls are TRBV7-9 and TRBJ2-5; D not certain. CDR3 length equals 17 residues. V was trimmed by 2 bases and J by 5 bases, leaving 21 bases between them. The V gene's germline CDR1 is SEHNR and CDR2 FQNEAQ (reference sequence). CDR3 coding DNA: TGTGCCAGCAGCTTACCCCTTGGGTTGGATGTTGTGGAGACCCAGTACTTC. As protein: CASSLPLGLDVVETQYF. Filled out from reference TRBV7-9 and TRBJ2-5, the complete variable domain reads DTGVSQNPRHKITKRGQNVTFRCDPISEHNRLYWYRQTLGQGPEFLTYFQNEAQLEKSRLLSDRFSAERPKGSFSTLEIQRTEQGDSAMYLCASSLPLGLDVVETQYFGPGTRLLVL.

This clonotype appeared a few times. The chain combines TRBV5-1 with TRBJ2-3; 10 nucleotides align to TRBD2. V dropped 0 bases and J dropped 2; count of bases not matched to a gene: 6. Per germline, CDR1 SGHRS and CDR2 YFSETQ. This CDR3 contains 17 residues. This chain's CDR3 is CASSLAVSGGYTDTQYF. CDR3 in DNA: TGCGCCAGCAGCTTGGCCGTTAGCGGGGGGTACACAGATACGCAGTATTTT.

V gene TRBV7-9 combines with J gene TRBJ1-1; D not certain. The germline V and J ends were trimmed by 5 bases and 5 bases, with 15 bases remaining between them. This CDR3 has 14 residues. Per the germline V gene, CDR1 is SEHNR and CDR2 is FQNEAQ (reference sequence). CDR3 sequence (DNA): TGTGCCAGCAGCCAATATTCGGACGGGACTGAAGCTTTCTTT. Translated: CASSQYSDGTEAFF.

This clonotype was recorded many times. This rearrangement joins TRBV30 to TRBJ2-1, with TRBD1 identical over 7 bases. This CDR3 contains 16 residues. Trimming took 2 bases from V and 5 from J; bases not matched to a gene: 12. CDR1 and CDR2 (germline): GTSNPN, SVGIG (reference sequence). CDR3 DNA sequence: TGTGCCTGGAGTATGGTAGGGGGCGTTCTAAACAATGAGCAGTTCTTC. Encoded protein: CAWSMVGGVLNNEQFF.

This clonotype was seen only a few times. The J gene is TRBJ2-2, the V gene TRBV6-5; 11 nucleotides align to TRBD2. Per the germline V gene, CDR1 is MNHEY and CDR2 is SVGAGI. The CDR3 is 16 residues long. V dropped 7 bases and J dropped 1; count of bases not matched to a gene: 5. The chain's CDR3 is CASTMGLAVNTGELFF. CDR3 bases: TGTGCCAGCACGATGGGACTAGCGGTGAACACCGGGGAGCTGTTTTTT.

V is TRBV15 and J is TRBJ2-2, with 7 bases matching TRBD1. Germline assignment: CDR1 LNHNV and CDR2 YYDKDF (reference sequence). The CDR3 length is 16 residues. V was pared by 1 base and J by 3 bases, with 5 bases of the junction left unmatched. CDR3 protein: CATSRARDSYTGELFF. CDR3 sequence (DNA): TGTGCCACCAGCAGAGCTAGGGACAGCTACACCGGGGAGCTGTTTTTT.

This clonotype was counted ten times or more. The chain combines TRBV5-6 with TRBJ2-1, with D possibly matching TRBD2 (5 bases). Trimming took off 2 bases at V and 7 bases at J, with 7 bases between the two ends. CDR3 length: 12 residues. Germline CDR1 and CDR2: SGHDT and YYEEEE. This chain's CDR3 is CASSFGDNEQFF. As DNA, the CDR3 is TGTGCCAGCAGCTTCGGGGATAATGAGCAGTTCTTC.

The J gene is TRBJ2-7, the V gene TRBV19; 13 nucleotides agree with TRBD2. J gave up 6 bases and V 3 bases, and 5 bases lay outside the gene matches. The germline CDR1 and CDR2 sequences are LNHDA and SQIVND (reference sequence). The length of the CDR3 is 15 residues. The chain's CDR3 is CASSISGTSGTEQYF. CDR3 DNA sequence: TGTGCCAGTAGTATCTCCGGGACTAGCGGGACCGAGCAGTACTTC. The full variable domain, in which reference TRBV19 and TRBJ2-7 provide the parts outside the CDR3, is DGGITQSPKYLFRKEGQNVTLSCEQNLNHDAMYWYRQDPGQGLRLIYYSQIVNDFQKGDIAEGYSVSREKKESFPLTVTSAQKNPTAFYLCASSISGTSGTEQYFGPGTRLTVT.

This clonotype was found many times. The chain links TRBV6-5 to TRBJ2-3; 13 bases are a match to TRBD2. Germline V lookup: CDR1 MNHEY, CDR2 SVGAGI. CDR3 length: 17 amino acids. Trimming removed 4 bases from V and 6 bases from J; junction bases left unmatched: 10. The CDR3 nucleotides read TGTGCCAGCAGTTCCCCCCCGGGACTAGCGGGAAGTGATACGCAGTATTTT. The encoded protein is CASSSPPGLAGSDTQYF.

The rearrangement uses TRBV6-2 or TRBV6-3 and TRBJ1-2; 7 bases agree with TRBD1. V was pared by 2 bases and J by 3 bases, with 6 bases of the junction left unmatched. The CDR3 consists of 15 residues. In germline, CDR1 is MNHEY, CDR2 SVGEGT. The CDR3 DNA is TGTGCCAGCAGTTACCCTAGACAGGGAGACTATGGCTACACCTTC. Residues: CASSYPRQGDYGYTF.

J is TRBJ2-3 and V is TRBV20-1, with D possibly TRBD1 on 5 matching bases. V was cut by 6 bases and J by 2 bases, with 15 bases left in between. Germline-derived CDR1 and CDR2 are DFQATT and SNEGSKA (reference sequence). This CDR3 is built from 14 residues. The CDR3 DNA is TGCAGTGCCCCGGACAAAAGCCTCACAGATACGCAGTATTTT. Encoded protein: CSAPDKSLTDTQYF.

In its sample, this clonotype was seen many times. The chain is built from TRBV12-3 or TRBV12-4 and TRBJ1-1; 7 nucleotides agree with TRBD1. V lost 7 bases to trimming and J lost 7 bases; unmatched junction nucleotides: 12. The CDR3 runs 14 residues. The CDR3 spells CASNIGTVPVEAFF. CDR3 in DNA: TGTGCCAGCAACATCGGGACAGTCCCCGTTGAAGCTTTCTTT.

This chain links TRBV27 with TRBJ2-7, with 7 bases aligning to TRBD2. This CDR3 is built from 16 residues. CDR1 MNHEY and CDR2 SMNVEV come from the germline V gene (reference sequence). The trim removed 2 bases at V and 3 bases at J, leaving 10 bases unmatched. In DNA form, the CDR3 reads TGTGCCAGCAGTTTAGAAGGCGGGAGCCTCAACTACGAGCAGTACTTC. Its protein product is CASSLEGGSLNYEQYF.

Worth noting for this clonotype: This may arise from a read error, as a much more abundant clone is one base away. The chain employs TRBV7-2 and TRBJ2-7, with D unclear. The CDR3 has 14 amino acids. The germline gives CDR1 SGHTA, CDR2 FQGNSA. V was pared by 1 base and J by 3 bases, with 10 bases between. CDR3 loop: CASSLGLPGYEQYF. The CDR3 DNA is TGTGCCAGCAGCTTAGGTCTACCGGGCTACGAGCAGTACTTC.

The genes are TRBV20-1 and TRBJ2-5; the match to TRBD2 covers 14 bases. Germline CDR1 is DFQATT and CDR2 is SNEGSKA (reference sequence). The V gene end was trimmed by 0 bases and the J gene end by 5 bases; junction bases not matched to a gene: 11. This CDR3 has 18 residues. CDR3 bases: TGCAGTGCTAGAGAAGGGGGACTAGCGGGGGCGTTGGGGGAGACCCAGTACTTC. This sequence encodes CSAREGGLAGALGETQYF.